Included here is one TCR beta chain sequence, with context. This sample is drawn from a study of control samples from healthy donors and cancer patients. Germline V gene data show CDR1 as MNHEY and CDR2 as SMNVEV (reference sequence). The V end lost 4 bases, the J end lost 0 bases, and 6 bases lay between the germline ends. This CDR3 has 14 residues. The table came from immunoSEQ multiplex PCR; TCRdb's copy has only in-frame clones and leaves some out. Of over 100,000 clones in the sample, 70% to 90% were seen once. This rearrangement joins TRBV27 to TRBJ1-4; D uncertain. The sequence was collected from a man between 45 and 60 years old in good health. The sample was blood. The CDR3 region is CASSSAATNEKLFF. The CDR3 region has the DNA TGTGCCAGCAGTTCCGCTGCAACTAATGAAAAACTGTTTTTT. Full variable domain (rest looked up from reference TRBV27 and TRBJ1-4): EAQVTQNPRYLITVTGKKLTVTCSQNMNHEYMSWYRQDPGLGLRQIYYSMNVEVTDKGDVPEGYKVSRKEKRNFPLILESPSPNQTSLYFCASSSAATNEKLFFGSGTQLSVL.